Following are 5 T cell receptor beta chains from one sample sequenced in a study of blood T cell repertoires in COVID-19. TCRdb's copy holds only in-frame clones and misses some; the assay was immunoSEQ multiplex PCR. The profile shows 190,000 or so clones, about 91% of them singletons. The sequencing sample was made of peripheral blood. The source is a woman in her 30s with acute or convalescent COVID-19.

Only a few counts were recorded for this clone. The genes are TRBV19 and TRBJ1-2; D gene uncertain. This CDR3 is built from 15 residues. Trimming cost V 7 bases and J 0 bases, with 15 bases left between them. Germline loops: CDR1 LNHDA, CDR2 SQIVND (reference sequence). DNA for the CDR3: TGTGCCAGTAACGGGGTCGCAGATACTAACTATGGCTACACCTTC. It specifies CASNGVADTNYGYTF.

The chain links TRBV27 to TRBJ2-1; no clear D gene. Germline values: CDR1 MNHEY, CDR2 SMNVEV (reference sequence). The CDR3 consists of 12 residues. Trimming cost V 3 bases and J 9 bases, with 9 bases left between them. CDR3 in amino acids: CASSLFGSEQFF. Here the CDR3 DNA reads TGTGCCAGCAGTTTGTTTGGTAGTGAGCAGTTCTTC.

The gene calls are TRBV5-1 and TRBJ1-2; D call uncertain. The CDR3 contains 13 residues. V was cut by 4 bases and J by 7 bases, with 14 bases left in between. CDR1 and CDR2 from the germline V gene are SGHRS and YFSETQ. CDR3 loop: CASSQEPRGGYTF. In DNA form, the CDR3 reads TGCGCCAGCAGCCAAGAACCCCGCGGTGGCTACACCTTC.

This clone has more than one count but fewer than ten. The genes are TRBV6-6 and TRBJ2-1; 10 bases fit TRBD2. Losses at the gene ends were 7 bases for V and 7 bases for J; bases not matched to a gene: 10. Germline V CDR1 and CDR2: MNHNY, SVGAGI (reference sequence). The CDR3 covers 15 residues. The CDR3 protein is CASTNPAGGINEQFF. CDR3 sequence (DNA): TGTGCCAGCACCAACCCAGCGGGAGGGATTAATGAGCAGTTCTTC.

The J gene is TRBJ2-3, the V gene TRBV7-9, with D hard to call. Trimming removed 4 bases at V and 6 bases at J, with 14 bases between. The CDR3 sequence is 14 residues long. Germline CDR1 SEHNR, CDR2 FQNEAQ (reference sequence). CDR3 DNA: TGTGCCAGCAGCTCCCTTAGTAACGGGGATACGCAGTATTTT. Protein: CASSSLSNGDTQYF.